A selection of T cell receptor beta chains follows, all from one sample in a study of control samples from healthy donors and cancer patients. The table came from immunoSEQ multiplex PCR; TCRdb's copy has only in-frame clones and leaves some out. The profile shows roughly 20,000 clones, around 83% of them singletons. The source material was PBMCs. These receptors were taken from a man in his 60s with head and neck cancer. Both conserved end residues are part of each CDR3. A D gene is named only where the DNA matches it firmly. A clone size is listed for some rows: how often the clone was seen (once, few, many), or a class if it is expanded.

j_call,d_call,v_call,clone_size,cdr3_nt,cdr3_aa
TRBJ2-7,.,TRBV9,.,TGTGCCAGCAGCGTAGACCGGGCCCCCTACGAGCAGTACTTC,CASSVDRAPYEQYF
TRBJ2-7,.,TRBV29-1,.,TGCAGCGTTGAAGAGGGGGGTACCACCTACGAGCAGTACTTC,CSVEEGGTTYEQYF
TRBJ2-1,.,TRBV9,.,TGTGCCAGCAGCTACTTGATTCACTTTAATGAGCAGTTCTTC,CASSYLIHFNEQFF
TRBJ1-2,.,TRBV6-2/TRBV6-3,once,TGTGCCAGCAGTTACGCCAGAAACTATGGCCACACCTTC,CASSYARNYGHTF
TRBJ1-3,.,TRBV4-1,.,TGCGCCAGCAGCCAAGAAAGCAGGGCTGGAAACACCATATATTTT,CASSQESRAGNTIYF
TRBJ2-2,TRBD2,TRBV6-5,.,TGTGCCAGCAGTTACTCAAGCGGGGGGGCCGGGGAGCTGTTTTTT,CASSYSSGGAGELFF
TRBJ2-7,.,TRBV3-1/TRBV3-2,.,TGTGCCAGCAGCCAACACATTGGGGGGCCTTACTACGAGCAGTACTTC,CASSQHIGGPYYEQYF
TRBJ2-7,.,TRBV2,.,TGTGCCAGCAGTGAAGGGGACGGTTCCTACGAGCAGTACTTC,CASSEGDGSYEQYF
TRBJ1-2,.,TRBV5-6,.,TGTGCCAGCAGCTTGAACAGTAACTATGGCTACACCTTC,CASSLNSNYGYTF
TRBJ2-7,.,TRBV5-1,once,TGCGCCAGCAGCGAGGAACCGACAGGACTCTCCTACGAGCAGTACTTC,CASSEEPTGLSYEQYF
TRBJ1-1,.,TRBV11-3,.,TGTGCCAGCAGTCGCAAGGGGGGCTCTGAAGCTTTCTTT,CASSRKGGSEAFF
TRBJ2-7,TRBD2,TRBV11-2,few,TGCGCGGGAGGGCCTTACGAGCAGTACTTC,CAGGPYEQYF
TRBJ2-6,TRBD1,TRBV24-1,.,TGTGCCACCAGTGATTCCCAGGGGGTGGTTGCTGGGGCCAACGTCCTGACTTTC,CATSDSQGVVAGANVLTF
TRBJ2-3,TRBD2,TRBV13,.,TGTGCCAGCAGCCCGTTTAGCGGGAGCACAGATACGCAGTATTTT,CASSPFSGSTDTQYF
TRBJ1-5,TRBD1,TRBV5-1,.,TGCGCCAGCAGCATTAGGGGGCATCAGCCCCAGCATTTT,CASSIRGHQPQHF
TRBJ2-7,TRBD2,TRBV28,.,TGTGCCAGCAGTTTTGGCGGCGCGGGGGACGAGCAGTACTTC,CASSFGGAGDEQYF
TRBJ2-1,.,TRBV5-6,.,TGTGCCAGCATCCTCAGGAGGGGGGTCCATGAGCAGTTCTTC,CASILRRGVHEQFF
TRBJ1-6,.,TRBV7-9,.,TGTGCCAGCAGCAGAAGGCCTAGCTCCTATAATTCACCCCTCCACTTT,CASSRRPSSYNSPLHF
TRBJ2-7,.,TRBV13,.,TGTGCCAGCAGCTCCCACAGGGTAGCTTACGAGCAGTACTTC,CASSSHRVAYEQYF
TRBJ1-4,.,TRBV28,.,TGTGCCAGCAGTCAGGCGGGTGCAACTAATGAAAAACTGTTTTTT,CASSQAGATNEKLFF
TRBJ1-2,.,TRBV3-1/TRBV3-2,.,TGTGCCAGCAGCTTTAAGTTTCCAGGGCGCTATGGCTACACCTTC,CASSFKFPGRYGYTF
TRBJ2-1,TRBD2,TRBV3-1/TRBV3-2,.,TGTGCCAGCAGCCAAGCGTTGCGGGGGGGCACGGATGAGCAGTTCTTC,CASSQALRGGTDEQFF
TRBJ1-5,.,TRBV6-2/TRBV6-3,.,TGTGCCAGCAGTATCTCGGGGGGCGACCAGCCCCAGCATTTT,CASSISGGDQPQHF
TRBJ2-7,.,TRBV10-2,large,TGCGCCAGCAGTGAGGAGGGGCCGCACTACGAGCAGTACTTC,CASSEEGPHYEQYF
TRBJ2-5,.,TRBV19,.,TGTGCCAGTAGTCGGGGTCCGGTACAAGAGACCCAGTACTTC,CASSRGPVQETQYF
TRBJ2-3,.,TRBV6-5,.,TGTGCCAGCAGTTACCGTAGTGGAACAGATACGCAGTATTTT,CASSYRSGTDTQYF
TRBJ1-5,.,TRBV5-5,.,TGTGCCAGCAGCCTGGTATGGGGAGGCAATCAGCCCCAGCATTTT,CASSLVWGGNQPQHF
TRBJ1-1,.,TRBV6-5,.,TGTGCCAGCAGTTACTCGGGGGGGAACACTGAAGCTTTCTTT,CASSYSGGNTEAFF
TRBJ1-2,.,TRBV3-1/TRBV3-2,.,TGTGCCAGCAGCCCCTGGTCGGGCTATGGCTACACCTTC,CASSPWSGYGYTF
TRBJ2-7,.,TRBV7-2,.,TGTGCCAGCAGCTTGGGACCTCTGGCCTACGAGCAGTACTTC,CASSLGPLAYEQYF
TRBJ2-7,.,TRBV5-6,.,TGTGCCAGCAGCTTGGAGGGCGGGTGGGTATCGGACGAGCAGTACTTC,CASSLEGGWVSDEQYF
TRBJ1-2,TRBD1,TRBV15,.,TGTGCCACCAGCAGAGAGAAGGCAAACAGGGGGCTCCCCTATGGCTACACCTTC,CATSREKANRGLPYGYTF
TRBJ1-2,.,TRBV6-5,.,TGTGCCAGCAGTTCCGGATATGGGCAGGGAGGGTATGGCTACACCTTC,CASSSGYGQGGYGYTF
TRBJ2-6,.,TRBV7-9,.,TGTGCCAGCAGCGCCCGATCGAGCTCTGGGGCCAACGTCCTGACTTTC,CASSARSSSGANVLTF
TRBJ2-1,.,TRBV27,medium-sized,TGTGCCAGCAGTTTATCTGACGAGGGAAATGAGCAGTTCTTC,CASSLSDEGNEQFF
TRBJ2-3,TRBD2,TRBV2,.,TGTGCCAGCAGGTTAAGGCTAGCGGGAGGGCCATCAGATACGCAGTATTTT,CASRLRLAGGPSDTQYF
TRBJ2-7,.,TRBV7-9,few,TGTGCCAGCAGCGCCGGGACCTACGAGCAGTACTTC,CASSAGTYEQYF
TRBJ1-3,.,TRBV3-1/TRBV3-2,once,TGTGCCAGCAGCCCGGACGCTAGCTCTGGAAACACCATATATTTT,CASSPDASSGNTIYF
TRBJ2-3,TRBD1,TRBV19,.,TGTGCCACCCGGGACAGGGCCCCAGATACGCAGTATTTT,CATRDRAPDTQYF
TRBJ2-1,.,TRBV5-1,.,TGCGCCAGCAGCTTGACGTTCGCGTTGGGCACTAGGAATATAGCGGTCTCCTACAATGAGCAGTTCTTC,CASSLTFALGTRNIAVSYNEQFF